This T cell receptor (beta chain) was recorded in a study of shared clonotypes between healthy human individuals. The repertoire was sequenced with immunoSEQ multiplex PCR; TCRdb's copy has only in-frame clones and lacks some. The table records roughly 2 million clones, roughly 95% of them present only once. Findings and caveats of the study: Clonotype sharing among donors, it was expected, would be affected by sequencing depth. Clonotypes that were shared across four donors made up approximately 5% of naive CD4 clonotypes.

A note on this clone: What it binds is unknown.

V was clipped by 4 bases and J by 4 bases, with 12 bases between them. Looked up from germline, CDR1 is SGHRS and CDR2 is YFSETQ. The CDR3 has 14 residues. The donors, healthy adults who were HIV-negative, had experienced no recent acute infections or vaccinations. Every one of the donors was a Caucasian adult that lived in Nashville, Tennessee. This chain joins TRBV5-1 and TRBJ1-3; D might be TRBD1 (5 bases). What was sequenced was naive CD4+ T cells sorted from blood. Regarding subset: CD45RA+ positively selected. This TCR came from a man aged 18 to 30 in good health. In nucleotides, the CDR3 is TGCGCCAGCAGCCGAGGACAAGCGGGAAACACCATATATTTT. Translation: CASSRGQAGNTIYF. The whole variable domain, remainder taken from reference TRBV5-1 and TRBJ1-3, is KAGVTQTPRYLIKTRGQQVTLSCSPISGHRSVSWYQQTPGQGLQFLFEYFSETQRNKGNFPGRFSGRQFSNSRSEMNVSTLELGDSALYLCASSRGQAGNTIYFGEGSWLTVV.